These 29 T cell receptor beta chains came from one sample sequenced in a study of PD-L1 blockade in urothelial cancer. Only in-frame clones appear in the TCRdb table, and some are missing; sequencing was by immunoSEQ multiplex PCR. The sample contains under 40,000 clones, more than 80% of which appear only once. Sample: PBMCs, taken around atezolizumab (anti-PD-L1) treatment. The receptors shown here come from an older man with urothelial cancer.

This clone was seen only once. This chain joins TRBV10-3 and TRBJ1-5; possible D gene TRBD1, 5 bases. The CDR3 contains 15 residues. The V end lost 3 bases, the J end lost 1 base, and 10 bases lay between the germline ends. Looked up from germline, CDR1 is ENHRY and CDR2 is SYGVKD. The DNA of the CDR3 is TGTGCCATCAGTGATTCGGGGGGGAGCAATCAGCCCCAGCATTTT. It codes for CAISDSGGSNQPQHF.

This chain joins TRBV6-6 and TRBJ2-5, with D tentatively TRBD1 (5 bases). This CDR3 spans 13 amino acids. Germline CDR1 and CDR2: MNHNY and SVGAGI (reference sequence). The V end lost 2 bases, the J end lost 2 bases, and 6 bases lay between the germline ends. CDR3 DNA: TGTGCCAGCAGTTACCAGGGTCAAGAGACCCAGTACTTC. Translating gives CASSYQGQETQYF.

This clone was observed a handful of times. The rearrangement joins TRBV5-1 to TRBJ2-2; D perhaps matches TRBD1 (5 bases). Germline CDR1 reads SGHRS; CDR2 reads YFSETQ. This CDR3 has 15 residues. V was cut by 2 bases and J by 1 base, with 9 bases left in between. CDR3 loop: CASSFRTGNTGELFF. For the CDR3, the DNA is TGCGCCAGCAGCTTCCGTACAGGGAACACCGGGGAGCTGTTTTTT.

V gene TRBV27 combines with J gene TRBJ2-2; 11 nucleotides agree with TRBD2. The CDR3 covers 16 residues. V trimming: 5 bases; J trimming: 4 bases; junction bases outside the gene matches: 6. Germline V gene data show CDR1 as MNHEY and CDR2 as SMNVEV (reference sequence). CDR3 protein: CASSSRLAGLTGELFF. The CDR3 DNA is TGTGCCAGCAGTAGTCGACTAGCGGGACTCACCGGGGAGCTGTTTTTT.

V gene TRBV10-3 combines with J gene TRBJ2-3, with 7 positions matching TRBD2. Germline V gives CDR1 ENHRY, CDR2 SYGVKD. V gave up 2 bases and J gave up 2 bases; unmatched junction bases: 1. The CDR3 loop spans 14 amino acids. CDR3 residues: CAISELAVTDTQYF. The CDR3 region has the DNA TGTGCCATCAGTGAGCTAGCGGTCACAGATACGCAGTATTTT.

This clone was counted a single time. The chain is built from TRBV5-1 and TRBJ2-1, with a possible D match to TRBD2 (5 bases). The V gene's germline CDR1 is SGHRS and CDR2 YFSETQ. The CDR3 is made up of 15 amino acids. V was cut by 0 bases and J by 2 bases, with 9 bases left in between. Written as DNA, the CDR3 is TGCGCCAGCAGCTTGGATCCCGGGACCTACAATGAGCAGTTCTTC. Encoded protein: CASSLDPGTYNEQFF.

This sequence joins TRBV5-4 and TRBJ2-2; 8 bases match TRBD1. The CDR3 length is 17 residues. The ends lost 4 bases at V and 6 bases at J; junction bases unmatched: 14. From germline, CDR1 is SGHNT and CDR2 YYREEE (reference sequence). The CDR3 DNA sequence: TGTGCCAGCAGCCCAGGACAGGGTGAGATTCGGCCCGGGGAGCTGTTTTTT. Translation gives CASSPGQGEIRPGELFF.

The CDR3 nucleotides are TGTGCCAGCAGTTTAATTGGACAGGGGACTAATCAGCCCCAGCATTTT. Encoded protein: CASSLIGQGTNQPQHF. V usage is TRBV28 and J usage is TRBJ1-5; 9 bases match TRBD1. Trimming removed 2 bases from V and 4 bases from J; junction bases left unmatched: 6. Germline values: CDR1 MDHEN, CDR2 SYDVKM. The CDR3 has 16 amino acids.

The rearrangement uses TRBV6-1 and TRBJ2-1, with 11 bases identical to TRBD2. The CDR3 sequence is 16 residues long. In germline, CDR1 is MNHNS, CDR2 SASEGT. Trimming removed 2 bases from V and 10 bases from J; junction bases left unmatched: 10. The CDR3 DNA reads TGTGCCAGCAGTGAATATTGGCTAGCGGGAGGATACGAGCAGTTCTTC. It yields the protein CASSEYWLAGGYEQFF.

This clone is a singleton in its sample. The rearrangement uses TRBV27 and TRBJ2-5, with a weak D call TRBD1 (5 bases). The CDR3 has 13 amino acids. CDR1 and CDR2 from the germline V gene are MNHEY and SMNVEV (reference sequence). Trimming removed 4 bases from V and 3 bases from J, with 9 bases in between. As DNA, the CDR3 is TGTGCCAGCAGTTCAGGGTGGGAAGAGACCCAGTACTTC. This codes for CASSSGWEETQYF.

The chain uses TRBV29-1 and TRBJ2-1; 7 bases line up with TRBD2. V shed 1 base and J 9 bases; nucleotides not matched to a gene: 18. Per the germline V gene, CDR1 is SQVTM and CDR2 is ANQGSEA. CDR3 length: 17 residues. The CDR3 is CSVEGGSGGFHVGEQFF. DNA for the CDR3: TGCAGCGTTGAAGGAGGATCGGGGGGATTTCATGTCGGTGAGCAGTTCTTC.

The chain recombines TRBV20-1 with TRBJ2-7; D unresolved. This CDR3 region has 11 residues. Germline CDR1 reads DFQATT; CDR2 reads SNEGSKA (reference sequence). Deletions cut 3 bases from V and 7 bases from J, with 10 bases between. CDR3 DNA: TGCAGTGCTAGGAGCCCCGTGGAGCAGTACTTC. It translates to CSARSPVEQYF.

V is TRBV10-1 and J is TRBJ2-1; unclear D gene. Per germline, CDR1 WNHNN and CDR2 SYGVQD (reference sequence). The ends were cut back, 5 bases at V and 10 bases at J, with 18 bases in the middle. The length of the CDR3 is 14 residues. CDR3 nucleotides: TGCGCCAGCAGTATGAACCCCCTATTTGAGGAGCAGTTCTTC. Amino acids: CASSMNPLFEEQFF.

This chain joins TRBV30 and TRBJ1-2, with 9 nucleotides matching TRBD1. Unmatched junction bases numbered 5, after V lost 3 bases and J lost 6 bases. CDR1 and CDR2 (germline): GTSNPN, SVGIG (reference sequence). The CDR3 totals 13 residues. Here the CDR3 DNA reads TGTGCCTGGAGAATGACAGGGGGGGATGGCTACACCTTC. Its protein is CAWRMTGGDGYTF.

The J gene is TRBJ2-5, the V gene TRBV5-5, with TRBD2 matching 12 bases. Germline V gene lookup returns CDR1 SGHKS and CDR2 YYEKEE (reference sequence). This CDR3 region has 15 residues. The junction had 2 bases not matched to a gene; V was cut back by 0 bases and J by 5 bases. The CDR3 loop is CASSLGLAGAETQYF. As DNA, the CDR3 is TGTGCCAGCAGCTTGGGACTAGCGGGAGCGGAGACCCAGTACTTC.

The chain combines TRBV19 with TRBJ2-2, with a possible D match to TRBD1 (7 bases). V gave up 4 bases and J gave up 3 bases, with 12 bases separating them. Germline V CDR1 and CDR2: LNHDA, SQIVND (reference sequence). CDR3 length equals 15 residues. CDR3 loop: CASSTGDRYTGELFF. In DNA, the CDR3 is TGTGCCAGTAGTACGGGGGACAGATACACCGGGGAGCTGTTTTTT.

This clone was seen just once. V is TRBV28 and J is TRBJ2-1; D is possibly TRBD2 (7 bases). Germline V CDR1 and CDR2: MDHEN, SYDVKM. Trimming left V 3 bases short and J 4 bases short, with 13 bases between. The CDR3 has 15 residues. The CDR3 here is CASSLGGAHYNEQFF. The DNA of the CDR3 is TGTGCCAGCAGTTTGGGGGGGGCCCATTACAATGAGCAGTTCTTC.

This sequence joins TRBV28 and TRBJ1-2; D might be TRBD1 (6 bases). Germline V CDR1 and CDR2: MDHEN, SYDVKM. This CDR3 contains 16 residues. V lost 2 bases and J lost 4, with 17 bases in between. In nucleotides, the CDR3 is TGTGCCAGCAGTTTACCGAACAGGGTAGGGGGCTATGGCTACACCTTC. It codes for CASSLPNRVGGYGYTF.

The chain couples TRBV6-1 to TRBJ2-3, with D possibly being TRBD2 (6 bases). Germline V CDR1 and CDR2: MNHNS, SASEGT. With 8 bases removed from V and 1 base from J, the gap between germline ends came to 13 bases. This CDR3 has 14 residues. For the CDR3, the DNA is TGTGCCAGCGCCAGGGACTCCGGCACAGATACGCAGTATTTT. Translating gives CASARDSGTDTQYF.

V is TRBV7-2 and J is TRBJ2-1; TRBD2 agrees at 11 bases. The CDR3 is 17 amino acids. V dropped 5 bases and J dropped 4; count of bases not matched to a gene: 10. The V gene's germline CDR1 is SGHTA and CDR2 FQGNSA. The CDR3 region is CASSPRVGTSGYNEQFF. The CDR3 nucleotides are TGTGCCAGCAGCCCAAGGGTGGGGACTAGCGGATACAATGAGCAGTTCTTC.

The chain is built from TRBV6-1 and TRBJ1-2, with D possibly matching TRBD1 (5 bases). V was pared by 10 bases and J by 8 bases, with 11 bases between. The CDR3 is made up of 10 amino acids. Germline V gene data show CDR1 as MNHNS and CDR2 as SASEGT. CDR3 sequence: CAIKGLGYTF. As DNA, the CDR3 is TGTGCCATCAAGGGGTTGGGCTACACCTTC.

The sample holds a few counts of this clone. The V call is TRBV4-1, the J call TRBJ1-2; 7 bases fit TRBD1. The V and J ends lost 6 bases and 7 bases, in that order; junction bases with no gene match: 14. Germline CDR1 MGHRA, CDR2 YSYEKL. The CDR3 is 15 amino acids. CDR3 sequence reads: CASSSPGQSRRGYTF. The CDR3 nucleotides are TGCGCCAGCAGTTCCCCGGGACAGAGCCGGCGTGGCTACACCTTC.

The rearrangement uses TRBV18 and TRBJ2-1, with 13 bases fitting TRBD2. CDR1 is KGHSH, CDR2 LQKENI, per germline. The CDR3 is 16 residues long. Germline trimming cut 1 base from V and 4 bases from J; bases unmatched to any gene: 1. CDR3 sequence reads: CASSPRTSGRYNEQFF. CDR3 DNA: TGTGCCAGCTCACCACGGACTAGCGGGAGATACAATGAGCAGTTCTTC.

CDR3: CSSATNEKLFF. DNA of the CDR3: TGCAGCAGCGCAACTAATGAAAAACTGTTTTTT. The J gene is TRBJ1-4, the V gene TRBV20-1, with D hard to call. The CDR3 covers 11 residues. The germline V gene has CDR1 DFQATT and CDR2 SNEGSKA (reference sequence).

The rearrangement joins TRBV30 to TRBJ2-5; no definite D call. Germline V lookup: CDR1 GTSNPN, CDR2 SVGIG (reference sequence). V was clipped by 1 base and J by 5 bases, with 8 bases between them. The CDR3 sequence is 12 residues long. This CDR3 is CAWSADQETQYF. In nucleotides, the CDR3 is TGTGCCTGGAGTGCCGATCAGGAGACCCAGTACTTC.

This clone came up once. The chain's CDR3 is CASSPLRSGSGDTQYF. The CDR3 DNA sequence: TGTGCCAGCAGCCCCCTTCGTAGCGGGAGTGGAGATACGCAGTATTTT. The genes are TRBV7-3 and TRBJ2-3; 9 nucleotides align to TRBD2. This CDR3 is 16 amino acids long. Germline-derived CDR1 and CDR2 are SGHTA and FQGTGA. J gave up 5 bases and V 5 bases, and 11 bases lay outside the gene matches.

This chain uses TRBV18 with TRBJ1-2; TRBD1 is a possible D gene (5 bases). Per germline, CDR1 KGHSH and CDR2 LQKENI. The CDR3 contains 14 residues. Trimming shortened V by 0 bases and J by 3 bases, and 8 bases separated the two germline ends. The CDR3 loop reads CASSPPGADYGYTF. DNA of the CDR3: TGTGCCAGCTCACCACCTGGGGCAGACTATGGCTACACCTTC.

V and J are TRBV15 and TRBJ2-1; TRBD2 matches at 10 bases. This CDR3 region has 16 residues. Losses at the gene ends were 4 bases for V and 2 bases for J; bases not matched to a gene: 5. Looked up from germline, CDR1 is LNHNV and CDR2 is YYDKDF (reference sequence). DNA of the CDR3: TGTGCCACCAGCATAGGGACTAGCGCGACCTACAATGAGCAGTTCTTC. It translates to CATSIGTSATYNEQFF.

This chain links TRBV28 with TRBJ1-2; D unclear. There are 12 residues in the CDR3. The V end was cut by 10 bases, the J end by 8 bases, with 17 bases between. CDR1 is MDHEN and CDR2 is SYDVKM in the germline V gene. CDR3 coding DNA: TGTGCCACCCGAGGCGGAGAAGAAGGCTACACCTTC. It yields the protein CATRGGEEGYTF.